Given below is one T cell receptor beta chain in context. Its antigen is currently unknown. This sample was included in a study of shared clonotypes between healthy human individuals. Overall study: CD4 naive and memory got three plates each, CD8 naive two, CD8 memory one. Study results and limitations: Naive subsets usually exceeded memory subsets in estimated richness. Measured sharing among donors was expected to vary with sequencing depth. All-four-donor shared clonotypes had higher generation probabilities than non-shared clonotypes did.

The CDR3 covers 15 residues. V lost 5 bases and J lost 2; bases outside the gene matches: 7. Germline loops: CDR1 SEHNR, CDR2 FQNEAQ (reference sequence). Method: immunoSEQ multiplex PCR; TCRdb's copy keeps in-frame clones and lacks some. The table records 2 million to 2.5 million clones, 95% of them present only once. The sequenced sample consisted of naive CD4+ T cells sorted from blood. Sample subset: CD45RA+ positively selected. The chain employs TRBV7-9 and TRBJ2-3; 7 bases are a match to TRBD2. This clonotype was obtained from a young man in good health. The CDR3 nucleotides read TGTGCCAGCAGCGGGGCTAGCGGATACACAGATACGCAGTATTTT. It encodes CASSGASGYTDTQYF.